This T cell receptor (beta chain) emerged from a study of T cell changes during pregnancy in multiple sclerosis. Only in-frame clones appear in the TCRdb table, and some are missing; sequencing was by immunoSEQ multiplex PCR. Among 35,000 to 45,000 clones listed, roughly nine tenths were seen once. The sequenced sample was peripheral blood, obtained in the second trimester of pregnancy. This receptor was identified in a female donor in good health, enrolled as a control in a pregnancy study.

This CDR3 is CASSPGGGSPYEQYF. In nucleotides, the CDR3 is TGTGCCAGCAGCCCCGGGGGGGGGTCCCCCTACGAGCAGTACTTC. This chain uses TRBV11-2 with TRBJ2-7; 8 nucleotides line up with TRBD2. This CDR3 is 15 amino acids long. The J segment lost 2 bases and the V segment lost 5 bases, leaving 8 bases of the junction unmatched. The germline V gene encodes CDR1 SGHAT and CDR2 FQNNGV.